Described below is a single TCR beta chain sequence and its context. What it binds is not known. This record comes from a study of cytomegalovirus exposure and HLA in healthy donors. Across the whole study: The 120 or so validation repertoires were produced on the same platform as the roughly 670 repertoires of the first cohort. This was reported in a later analysis.

Study-level results: The classifier was said to identify cytomegalovirus status with high specificity and sensitivity. The study listed roughly 160 cytomegalovirus-associated TCR beta chains.

The repertoire was sequenced with immunoSEQ multiplex PCR; TCRdb's copy has only in-frame clones and lacks some. The data contain approximately 300,000 clones, roughly 89% of them singletons. Germline V lookup: CDR1 SNHLY, CDR2 FYNNEI. CDR3 length: 15 residues. V lost 3 bases, J lost 6 bases, and 6 bases stayed unmatched. This clonotype was obtained from a woman aged 18 to 35 in good health and CMV-seronegative. The chain has TRBV2 and TRBJ1-5; 9 bases fit TRBD1. Material: PBMCs. CDR3 residues: CASSDRQGESQPQHF. CDR3 sequence (DNA): TGTGCCAGCAGTGACCGACAGGGGGAGAGTCAGCCCCAGCATTTT.